These 9 T cell receptor beta chains were sequenced from one sample in a study of blood T cell repertoires in COVID-19. Assay used: immunoSEQ multiplex PCR; TCRdb lists only in-frame clones, some missing. The sample carries approximately 220,000 clones, 70% to 90% recorded once. Sequencing was performed on peripheral blood. All receptors derive from a man over 45 with acute or convalescent COVID-19.

The chain links TRBV5-5 to TRBJ2-1; 8 bases are shared with TRBD1. The CDR3 covers 15 residues. Germline V gene data show CDR1 as SGHKS and CDR2 as YYEKEE (reference sequence). After removal of 4 bases from V and 7 bases from J, the junction contained 10 bases not matched to a gene. CDR3 residues: CASSRDRLTVNEQFF. The CDR3 nucleotides are TGTGCCAGCAGCAGGGACAGGCTTACAGTGAATGAGCAGTTCTTC.

The chain carries TRBV5-4 and TRBJ1-1, with 7 bases matching TRBD1. J was trimmed by 2 bases and V by 3 bases; bases with no gene match: 7. Germline assignment: CDR1 SGHNT and CDR2 YYREEE (reference sequence). CDR3 size: 15 residues. The CDR3 reads CASSSTNRGNTEAFF. The CDR3 DNA reads as TGTGCCAGCAGCTCTACGAACAGGGGAAACACTGAAGCTTTCTTT.

V gene TRBV6-5 combines with J gene TRBJ1-2, with TRBD1 matching over 8 bases. Germline values: CDR1 MNHEY, CDR2 SVGAGI. The V and J ends lost 4 bases and 2 bases, in that order; junction bases with no gene match: 3. CDR3 length: 14 residues. The CDR3 loop is CASSLTGANYGYTF. Written as DNA, the CDR3 is TGTGCCAGCAGTTTGACAGGGGCAAACTATGGCTACACCTTC.

This chain uses TRBV7-9 with TRBJ2-2; 12 bases are a match to TRBD1. Germline V lookup: CDR1 SEHNR, CDR2 FQNEAQ (reference sequence). V lost 1 base and J lost 6; bases outside the gene matches: 3. The CDR3 has 16 amino acids. The CDR3 loop is CASSLVGQGAAGELFF. The CDR3 nucleotides are TGTGCCAGCAGCTTAGTGGGACAGGGGGCCGCCGGGGAGCTGTTTTTT.

The V gene is TRBV12-3 or TRBV12-4, the J gene TRBJ2-5, with D possibly being TRBD1 (6 bases). Trimming cost V 6 bases and J 5 bases, with 10 bases left between them. The CDR3 is 12 amino acids. The CDR3 loop reads CASSYQGETQYF. CDR3 in DNA: TGTGCCAGCAGCTATCAGGGGGAGACCCAGTACTTC.

The gene calls are TRBV6-6 and TRBJ2-1; 8 positions agree with TRBD2. The length of the CDR3 is 15 residues. Looked up from germline, CDR1 is MNHNY and CDR2 is SVGAGI (reference sequence). With 4 bases clipped from V and 2 bases from J, the junction kept 4 bases outside the gene matches. This CDR3 reads CASSFAGGTYNEQFF. The CDR3 DNA reads as TGTGCCAGCAGTTTCGCGGGGGGAACCTACAATGAGCAGTTCTTC.

V is TRBV7-2 and J is TRBJ2-1; 11 positions match TRBD2. The CDR3 extends over 15 amino acids. J gave up 2 bases and V 4 bases, and 1 base lay outside the gene matches. Germline values: CDR1 SGHTA, CDR2 FQGNSA. The CDR3 loop reads CASSSSGGPYNEQFF. CDR3 DNA: TGTGCCAGCAGCTCTAGCGGGGGGCCCTACAATGAGCAGTTCTTC.

V gene TRBV5-1 combines with J gene TRBJ2-2, with 9 nucleotides matching TRBD1. J was trimmed by 4 bases and V by 3 bases; bases with no gene match: 4. CDR3 size: 15 residues. Germline CDR1 is SGHRS and CDR2 is YFSETQ. The CDR3 nucleotides are TGCGCCAGCAGCTCGTGGGACAGGGTCACCGGGGAGCTGTTTTTT. The encoded protein is CASSSWDRVTGELFF.

The genes are TRBV19 and TRBJ1-2; possibly TRBD1 for D (6 bases). The germline gives CDR1 LNHDA, CDR2 SQIVND (reference sequence). CDR3 length equals 15 residues. V lost 7 bases to trimming and J lost 4 bases, with 19 bases between them. This chain's CDR3 is CASTREGGPSYGYTF. The CDR3 region has the DNA TGTGCCAGTACTCGGGAAGGGGGACCCAGCTATGGCTACACCTTC.